The 23 T cell receptor beta chains listed next were all sequenced from one sample in a study of T-cell memory formation after mild COVID-19. TCRdb re-called the 5' RACE reads through MiXCR, storing one row per CDR3 protein. The table shows 540,000 or so distinct CDR3 sequences, with roughly 22% occurring only once. Sequenced material: PBMCs or a T cell subset sorted from them (not recorded which). These receptors all come from an adult woman who had mild COVID-19 (a few samples of this study predate the infection). Cell type and time point are not known.

The sample holds a few counts of this clonotype. The V gene is TRBV20-1, the J gene TRBJ1-4, with a tentative D call TRBD1 (5 bases). Trimming took 0 bases from V and 5 from J, leaving 16 bases between them. This CDR3 has 16 residues. CDR1 and CDR2 (germline): DFQATT, SNEGSKA (reference sequence). CDR3 coding DNA: TGCAGTGCTAGAGATCCAATAGACAGATTCAATGAAAAACTGTTTTTT. Translation: CSARDPIDRFNEKLFF.

The chain joins TRBV29-1 to TRBJ2-5, with 12 bases aligning to TRBD1. CDR1 is SQVTM and CDR2 is ANQGSEA in the germline V gene. The CDR3 consists of 16 residues. V trimming: 5 bases; J trimming: 5 bases; junction bases outside the gene matches: 12. CDR3 residues: CSVTTGDRGHVETQYF. The CDR3 DNA reads TGCAGCGTTACTACGGGGGACAGGGGGCATGTTGAGACCCAGTACTTC.

This clonotype was seen a few times. J is TRBJ2-3 and V is TRBV20-1; 7 bases fit TRBD1. Germline lookup yields CDR1 DFQATT and CDR2 SNEGSKA (reference sequence). This CDR3 has 17 amino acids. The V gene end was trimmed by 5 bases and the J gene end by 6 bases; junction bases not matched to a gene: 20. The CDR3 coding sequence is TGCAGTGCTGATACAATCGACAGGGACCTTCTGGTGGATACGCAGTATTTT. Protein sequence: CSADTIDRDLLVDTQYF.

The chain is built from TRBV20-1 and TRBJ2-3; the match to TRBD2 covers 9 bases. The CDR3 loop spans 17 amino acids. Germline CDR1 DFQATT, CDR2 SNEGSKA (reference sequence). The trim removed 0 bases at V and 1 base at J, leaving 8 bases unmatched. The CDR3 region is CSARDAPSGKGTDTQYF. CDR3 DNA: TGCAGTGCTAGAGATGCCCCTAGCGGGAAGGGCACAGATACGCAGTATTTT.

J is TRBJ1-2 and V is TRBV19; 10 nucleotides match TRBD1. V trimming: 5 bases; J trimming: 0 bases; junction bases outside the gene matches: 9. The CDR3 is made up of 17 amino acids. Germline V gene lookup returns CDR1 LNHDA and CDR2 SQIVND (reference sequence). This CDR3 is CASSPSGQGKANYGYTF. The DNA for the CDR3 is TGTGCCAGTAGTCCTTCGGGACAGGGGAAGGCTAACTATGGCTACACCTTC.

This clonotype was counted at least ten times. This rearrangement joins TRBV7-9 to TRBJ2-7; D is ambiguous. The CDR3 loop spans 13 amino acids. The germline V gene has CDR1 SEHNR and CDR2 FQNEAQ (reference sequence). V lost 5 bases, J lost 0 bases, and 8 bases lay in between. The CDR3 sequence: CASSASGSYEQYF. CDR3 coding DNA: TGTGCCAGCAGCGCTAGTGGCTCCTACGAGCAGTACTTC.

This clonotype has ten or more counts. V is TRBV12-3 or TRBV12-4 and J is TRBJ2-5, with 7 bases that match TRBD1. Trimming removed 6 bases from V and 2 bases from J; junction bases left unmatched: 3. The CDR3 is made up of 13 amino acids. The CDR3 loop is CASRRGQQETQYF. Here the CDR3 DNA reads TGTGCCAGCAGACGGGGACAGCAAGAGACCCAGTACTTC.

The rearrangement links TRBV3-1 to TRBJ2-7, with D tentatively TRBD1 (5 bases). Germline V lookup: CDR1 LGHDT, CDR2 YNNKEL (reference sequence). The CDR3 consists of 15 residues. The V and J ends lost 0 bases and 0 bases respectively, with 9 bases between them. The CDR3 coding sequence is TGTGCCAGCAGCCAAGACTGGGGCCCCTCCTACGAGCAGTACTTC. It yields the protein CASSQDWGPSYEQYF.

This clonotype was seen only a few times. The rearrangement joins TRBV30 to TRBJ2-1, with 8 bases identical to TRBD1. J was trimmed by 10 bases and V by 1 base; bases with no gene match: 15. This CDR3 is 16 amino acids long. Per germline, CDR1 GTSNPN and CDR2 SVGIG (reference sequence). The CDR3 DNA is TGTGCCTGGAGTGACCAGGACAGGGATGGTCATAGGGAGCAGTTCTTC. Its translation is CAWSDQDRDGHREQFF.

The gene calls are TRBV24-1 and TRBJ2-1; 10 positions agree with TRBD1. Germline V gene sequence: CDR1 KGHDR, CDR2 SFDVKD. Trimming took 7 bases from V and 8 from J; bases not matched to a gene: 10. The CDR3 extends over 15 amino acids. CDR3 residues: CATSVPGQGSYEQFF. The DNA of the CDR3 is TGTGCCACCAGCGTACCGGGACAGGGGTCGTATGAGCAGTTCTTC.

This clonotype has only a few counts. The chain employs TRBV24-1 and TRBJ2-3; D possibly matches TRBD1 or TRBD2 (5 bases each). Trimming left V 4 bases short and J 5 bases short, with 21 bases between. Germline V gene sequence: CDR1 KGHDR, CDR2 SFDVKD. The CDR3 length is 17 residues. CDR3 nucleotide sequence: TGTGCCACCAGTGACCCCAACAGGTCCCGTCGGGGAGATACGCAGTATTTT. Encoded protein: CATSDPNRSRRGDTQYF.

V gene TRBV2 combines with J gene TRBJ2-3, with TRBD2 identical over 8 bases. The germline CDR1 and CDR2 sequences are SNHLY and FYNNEI. V lost 8 bases and J lost 6; bases outside the gene matches: 4. CDR3 length: 12 residues. The CDR3 loop reads CASGPSGDTQYF. The CDR3, as DNA: TGTGCCAGCGGACCTAGCGGGGATACGCAGTATTTT.

The gene calls are TRBV7-9 and TRBJ2-1; D gene ambiguous. The length of the CDR3 is 15 residues. V was cut by 5 bases and J by 3 bases, with 14 bases left in between. Germline V gene data show CDR1 as SEHNR and CDR2 as FQNEAQ (reference sequence). CDR3 sequence (DNA): TGTGCCAGCAGCCCCTGGTCCCTACTCTACAATGAGCAGTTCTTC. It codes for CASSPWSLLYNEQFF.

There are a few counts of this clonotype. The chain carries TRBV19 and TRBJ2-7; 7 bases are shared with TRBD2. The CDR3 sequence is 13 residues long. Unmatched junction bases numbered 7, after V lost 10 bases and J lost 1 base. The germline V gene encodes CDR1 LNHDA and CDR2 SQIVND (reference sequence). The CDR3, as DNA: TGTGCCACCCTACCGGGGGGTTCCTACGAGCAGTACTTC. Translation gives CATLPGGSYEQYF.

This clonotype was seen only a few times. The rearrangement joins TRBV14 to TRBJ2-3; 8 nucleotides match TRBD1. The junction had 6 bases not matched to a gene; V was cut back by 9 bases and J by 1 base. There are 14 residues in the CDR3. Looked up from germline, CDR1 is SGHDN and CDR2 is FVKESK. The CDR3 DNA is TGTGCCAGTGGAAGGGACAGGCGCACAGATACGCAGTATTTT. Translated, it gives CASGRDRRTDTQYF.

A few counts support this clonotype. The chain combines TRBV20-1 with TRBJ1-1, with a tentative D call TRBD1 (5 bases). This CDR3 region has 11 residues. V shed 6 bases and J shed 7 bases, with 12 bases lying between them. Per germline, CDR1 DFQATT and CDR2 SNEGSKA (reference sequence). DNA of the CDR3: TGCAGTGCGATGGGGCGGGTTGAAGCTTTCTTT. Protein: CSAMGRVEAFF.

J is TRBJ1-2 and V is TRBV11-2; possibly TRBD1 for D (5 bases). The CDR3 contains 13 residues. V was cut by 6 bases and J by 3 bases, with 11 bases left in between. Germline V gene sequence: CDR1 SGHAT, CDR2 FQNNGV. As DNA, the CDR3 is TGTGCCAGCAGGAGGGGACCCGACTATGGCTACACCTTC. This codes for CASRRGPDYGYTF.

The genes are TRBV5-5 and TRBJ1-2; 8 positions agree with TRBD1. Germline trimming cut 4 bases from V and 9 bases from J; bases unmatched to any gene: 8. Per the germline V gene, CDR1 is SGHKS and CDR2 is YYEKEE (reference sequence). The length of the CDR3 is 13 residues. The CDR3 region is CASSRTTGASYTF. The CDR3 DNA is TGTGCCAGCAGCCGTACGACAGGGGCTAGCTACACCTTC.

This clonotype has just a few counts. The chain couples TRBV5-1 to TRBJ2-3; a possible D gene is TRBD2 (6 bases). V lost 1 base and J lost 0, with 12 bases in between. The CDR3 covers 16 residues. CDR1 is SGHRS and CDR2 is YFSETQ in the germline V gene. The CDR3 here is CASSLIGEESTDTQYF. As DNA, the CDR3 is TGCGCCAGCAGCTTGATCGGGGAGGAAAGCACAGATACGCAGTATTTT.

This clonotype showed up many times. The CDR3 DNA reads as TGTGCCAGCAGCTACCGGGACAGGGTACGAGGCTCCTACAATGAGCAGTTCTTC. As protein: CASSYRDRVRGSYNEQFF. The chain employs TRBV14 and TRBJ2-1; 9 bases are shared with TRBD1. CDR1 SGHDN and CDR2 FVKESK come from the germline V gene. Trimming at V came to 5 bases and at J to 0 bases, leaving 11 bases not matched to a gene. The CDR3 has 18 amino acids.

This chain uses TRBV20-1 with TRBJ2-7; D uncertain. CDR1 is DFQATT and CDR2 is SNEGSKA in the germline V gene (reference sequence). V dropped 2 bases and J dropped 5 bases, with 7 bases sitting between them. The CDR3 runs to 11 residues. The CDR3 here is CSARTVDEQYF. CDR3 in DNA: TGCAGTGCTAGAACGGTTGACGAGCAGTACTTC.

The V gene is TRBV3-1, the J gene TRBJ2-7; TRBD2 aligns across 8 bases. Germline trimming cut 4 bases from V and 2 bases from J; bases unmatched to any gene: 10. Germline V gene lookup returns CDR1 LGHDT and CDR2 YNNKEL (reference sequence). The length of the CDR3 is 16 residues. CDR3 sequence reads: CASSPLGSGGPYEQYF. The CDR3 region has the DNA TGTGCCAGCAGCCCCCTGGGGAGCGGGGGCCCCTACGAGCAGTACTTC.

This clonotype was picked up one time. CDR3 coding DNA: TGTGCCAGCAGCTTAGAACTGGGTAAGATGGTGAACACTGAAGCTTTCTTT. It specifies CASSLELGKMVNTEAFF. This sequence joins TRBV11-3 and TRBJ1-1; D remains ambiguous. V was pared by 0 bases and J by 0 bases, with 14 bases between. Looked up from germline, CDR1 is SGHNT and CDR2 is YENEEA. The length of the CDR3 is 17 residues.